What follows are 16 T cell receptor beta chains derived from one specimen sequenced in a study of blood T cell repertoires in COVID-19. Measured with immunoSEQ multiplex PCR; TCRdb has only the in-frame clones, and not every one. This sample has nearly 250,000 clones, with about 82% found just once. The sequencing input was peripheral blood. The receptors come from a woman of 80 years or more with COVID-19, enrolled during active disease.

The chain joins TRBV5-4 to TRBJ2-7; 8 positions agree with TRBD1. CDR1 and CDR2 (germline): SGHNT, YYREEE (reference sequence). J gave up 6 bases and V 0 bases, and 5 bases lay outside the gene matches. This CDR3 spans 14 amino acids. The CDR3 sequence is CASSLVAGGAEQYF. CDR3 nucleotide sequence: TGTGCCAGCAGCTTGGTGGCAGGGGGCGCCGAGCAGTACTTC.

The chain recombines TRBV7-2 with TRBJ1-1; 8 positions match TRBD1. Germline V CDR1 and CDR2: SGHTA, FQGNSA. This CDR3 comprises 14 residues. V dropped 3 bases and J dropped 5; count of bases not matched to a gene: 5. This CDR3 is CASSLHRGMTEAFF. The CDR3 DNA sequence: TGTGCCAGCAGCTTGCACAGGGGGATGACTGAAGCTTTCTTT.

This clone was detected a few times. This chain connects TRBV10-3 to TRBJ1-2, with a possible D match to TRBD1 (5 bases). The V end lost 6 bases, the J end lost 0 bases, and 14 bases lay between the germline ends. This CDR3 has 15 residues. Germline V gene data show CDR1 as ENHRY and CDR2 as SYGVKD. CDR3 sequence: CAISDTTATNYGYTF. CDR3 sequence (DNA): TGTGCCATCAGCGATACGACAGCCACTAACTATGGCTACACCTTC.

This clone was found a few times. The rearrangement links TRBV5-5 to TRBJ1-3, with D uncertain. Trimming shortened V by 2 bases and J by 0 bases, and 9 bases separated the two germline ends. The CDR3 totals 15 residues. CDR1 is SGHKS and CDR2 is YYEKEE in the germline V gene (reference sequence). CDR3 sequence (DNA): TGTGCCAGCAGCTTAGAGGGCTTCTCTGGAAACACCATATATTTT. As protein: CASSLEGFSGNTIYF.

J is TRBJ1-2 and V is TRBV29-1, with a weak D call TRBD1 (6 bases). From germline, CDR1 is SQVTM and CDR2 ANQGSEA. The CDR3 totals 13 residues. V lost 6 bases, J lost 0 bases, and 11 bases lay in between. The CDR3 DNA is TGCAGCGTCTGGACAGCTTCTAACTATGGCTACACCTTC. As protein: CSVWTASNYGYTF.

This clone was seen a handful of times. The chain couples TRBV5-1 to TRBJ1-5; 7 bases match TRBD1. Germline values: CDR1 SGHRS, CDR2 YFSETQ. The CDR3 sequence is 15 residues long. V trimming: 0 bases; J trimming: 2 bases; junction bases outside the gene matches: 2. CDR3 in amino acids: CASSLEQGRNQPQHF. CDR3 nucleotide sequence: TGCGCCAGCAGCTTGGAACAGGGGCGCAATCAGCCCCAGCATTTT.

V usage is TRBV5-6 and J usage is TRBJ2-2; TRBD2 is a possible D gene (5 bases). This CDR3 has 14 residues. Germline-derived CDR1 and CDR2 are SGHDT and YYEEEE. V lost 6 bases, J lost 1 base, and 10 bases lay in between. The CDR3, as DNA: TGTGCCAGCACCCGGGGTAGGAACACCGGGGAGCTGTTTTTT. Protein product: CASTRGRNTGELFF. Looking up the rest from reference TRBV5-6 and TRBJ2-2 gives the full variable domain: DAGVTQSPTHLIKTRGQQVTLRCSPKSGHDTVSWYQQALGQGPQFIFQYYEEEERQRGNFPDRFSGHQFPNYSSELNVNALLLGDSALYLCASTRGRNTGELFFGEGSRLTVL.

CDR3 sequence reads: CASSPWTGSPTEAFF. In DNA, the CDR3 is TGTGCCAGCTCACCCTGGACAGGTAGTCCCACTGAAGCTTTCTTT. The J gene is TRBJ1-1, the V gene TRBV18; 7 bases are shared with TRBD1. The ends lost 3 bases at V and 4 bases at J; junction bases unmatched: 8. The V gene's germline CDR1 is KGHSH and CDR2 LQKENI. The CDR3 has 15 amino acids.

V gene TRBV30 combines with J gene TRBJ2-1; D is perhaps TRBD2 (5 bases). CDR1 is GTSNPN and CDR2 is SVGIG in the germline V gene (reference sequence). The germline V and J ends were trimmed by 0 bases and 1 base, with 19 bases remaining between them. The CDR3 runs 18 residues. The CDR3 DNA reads TGTGCCTGGAGTGTTTACGCATCATTAACGGGGTCCTACAATGAGCAGTTCTTC. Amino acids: CAWSVYASLTGSYNEQFF.

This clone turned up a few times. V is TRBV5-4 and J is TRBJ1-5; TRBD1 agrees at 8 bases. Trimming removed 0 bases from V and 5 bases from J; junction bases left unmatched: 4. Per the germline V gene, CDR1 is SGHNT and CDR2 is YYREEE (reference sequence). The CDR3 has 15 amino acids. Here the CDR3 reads CASSLDRGTYQPQHF. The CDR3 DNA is TGTGCCAGCAGCTTGGACAGGGGGACCTATCAGCCCCAGCATTTT.

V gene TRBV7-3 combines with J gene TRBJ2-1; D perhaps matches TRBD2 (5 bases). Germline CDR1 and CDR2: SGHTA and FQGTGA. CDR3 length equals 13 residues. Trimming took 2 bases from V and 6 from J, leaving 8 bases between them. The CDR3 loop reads CASSLGLANEQFF. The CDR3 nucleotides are TGTGCCAGCAGCTTAGGGCTAGCCAATGAGCAGTTCTTC.

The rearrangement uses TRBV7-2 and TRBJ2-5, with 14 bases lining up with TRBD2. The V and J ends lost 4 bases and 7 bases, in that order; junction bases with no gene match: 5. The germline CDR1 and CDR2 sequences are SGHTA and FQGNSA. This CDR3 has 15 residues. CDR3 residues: CASSSQTSGGATQYF. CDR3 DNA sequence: TGTGCCAGCAGCTCCCAGACTAGCGGGGGGGCGACCCAGTACTTC.

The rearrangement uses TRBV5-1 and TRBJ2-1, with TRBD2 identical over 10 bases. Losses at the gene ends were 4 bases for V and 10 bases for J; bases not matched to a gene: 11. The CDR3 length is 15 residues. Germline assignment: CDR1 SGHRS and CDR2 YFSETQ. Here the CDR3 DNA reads TGCGCCAGCAGCCCCCCCAGCGGGGGGGCGGAAGAGCAGTTCTTC. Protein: CASSPPSGGAEEQFF.

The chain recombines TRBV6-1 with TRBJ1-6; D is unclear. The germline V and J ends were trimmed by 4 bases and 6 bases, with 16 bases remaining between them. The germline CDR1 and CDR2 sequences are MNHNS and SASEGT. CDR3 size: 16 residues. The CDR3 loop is CASSGPSGVSNSPLHF. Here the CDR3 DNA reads TGTGCCAGCAGTGGCCCGTCGGGAGTTAGTAATTCACCCCTCCACTTT.

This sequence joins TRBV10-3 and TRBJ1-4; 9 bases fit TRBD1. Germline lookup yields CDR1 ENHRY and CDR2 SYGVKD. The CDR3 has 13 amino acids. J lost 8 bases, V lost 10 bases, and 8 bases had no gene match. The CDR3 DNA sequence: TGTGCCAGCCATTGGGACAGGGACGAAAAACTGTTTTTT. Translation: CASHWDRDEKLFF.

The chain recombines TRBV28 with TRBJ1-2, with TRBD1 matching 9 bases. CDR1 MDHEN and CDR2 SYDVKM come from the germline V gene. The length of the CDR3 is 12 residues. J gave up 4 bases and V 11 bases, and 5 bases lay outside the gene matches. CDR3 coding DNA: TGTGCCGGGGGACAGGGTGCCTATGGCTACACCTTC. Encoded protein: CAGGQGAYGYTF.